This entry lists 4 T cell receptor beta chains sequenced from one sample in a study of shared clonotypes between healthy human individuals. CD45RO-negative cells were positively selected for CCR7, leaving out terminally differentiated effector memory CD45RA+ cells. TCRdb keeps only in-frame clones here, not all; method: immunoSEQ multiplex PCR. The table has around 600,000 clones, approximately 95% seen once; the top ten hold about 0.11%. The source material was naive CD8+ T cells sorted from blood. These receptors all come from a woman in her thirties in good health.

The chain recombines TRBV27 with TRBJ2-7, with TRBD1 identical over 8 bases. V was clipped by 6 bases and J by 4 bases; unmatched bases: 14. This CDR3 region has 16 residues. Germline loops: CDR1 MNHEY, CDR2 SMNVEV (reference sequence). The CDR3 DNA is TGTGCCAGCAGCCCCTCCCCCGGGACAGGTTTATACGAGCAGTACTTC. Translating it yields CASSPSPGTGLYEQYF.

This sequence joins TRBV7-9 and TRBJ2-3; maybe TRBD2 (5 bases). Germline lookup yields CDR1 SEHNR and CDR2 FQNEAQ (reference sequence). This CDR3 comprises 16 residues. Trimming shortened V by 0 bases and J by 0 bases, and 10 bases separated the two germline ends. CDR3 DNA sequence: TGTGCCAGCAGCTTAGCGCCCAGCGGCAGCACAGATACGCAGTATTTT. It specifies CASSLAPSGSTDTQYF. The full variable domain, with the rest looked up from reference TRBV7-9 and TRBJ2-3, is DTGVSQNPRHKITKRGQNVTFRCDPISEHNRLYWYRQTLGQGPEFLTYFQNEAQLEKSRLLSDRFSAERPKGSFSTLEIQRTEQGDSAMYLCASSLAPSGSTDTQYFGPGTRLTVL.

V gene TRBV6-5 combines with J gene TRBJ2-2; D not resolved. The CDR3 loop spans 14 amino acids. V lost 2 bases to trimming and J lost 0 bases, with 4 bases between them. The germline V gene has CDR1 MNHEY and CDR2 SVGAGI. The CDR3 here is CASSYLTNTGELFF. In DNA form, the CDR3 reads TGTGCCAGCAGTTACCTTACGAACACCGGGGAGCTGTTTTTT.

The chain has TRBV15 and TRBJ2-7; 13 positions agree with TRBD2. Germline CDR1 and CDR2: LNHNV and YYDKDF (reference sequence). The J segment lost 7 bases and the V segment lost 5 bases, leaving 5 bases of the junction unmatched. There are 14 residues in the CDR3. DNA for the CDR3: TGTGCCACCAGCCCCCGGACTAGCGGGAGTGAGCAGTACTTC. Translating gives CATSPRTSGSEQYF.